This T cell receptor (beta chain) comes out of a study of long-term antiretroviral therapy in people with HIV. Study outcomes and limitations: Within the repertoire, clones expanded before ART were dominant at all time points.

Donors each had at least one pre-ART PBMC sample and at least two post-ART ones. Survey level was the resolution at which the v3.0 immunoSEQ assay ran. Measured with immunoSEQ multiplex PCR; TCRdb has only the in-frame clones, and not every one. The table has about 31,000 clones, approximately 90% seen once. In the case of this clone: Antigen unknown.

Germline CDR1 is MNHNS and CDR2 is SASEGT. The CDR3 loop spans 14 amino acids. V dropped 11 bases and J dropped 3; count of bases not matched to a gene: 9. This sequence joins TRBV6-1 and TRBJ2-7, with 11 bases lining up with TRBD2. This sequence was found in a man aged 45-65 years with HIV. Sequencing was performed on unsorted PBMCs, taken approximately 5 years before starting antiretroviral therapy. CDR3 protein: CAAQPTSGGYEQYF. The CDR3 bases are TGTGCCGCCCAACCTACTAGCGGGGGCTACGAGCAGTACTTC.